A selection of T cell receptor beta chains follows, all from one sample in a study of CD8 T cells in Susac syndrome. TCRdb fed the immunoSEQ multiplex PCR reads into MiXCR, producing one record per CDR3 protein. Found here are 150,000 to 200,000 distinct CDR3 sequences, approximately 94% of them singletons; the top ten hold roughly 0.11%. Sequencing was done on a sample of CD4+ T cells from PBMCs. The receptors originated from a human donor with Susac syndrome. The CDR3 runs from the conserved cysteine through the conserved F or W. The D gene is left open where the match is weak.

j_call v_call d_call cdr3_nt cdr3_aa
TRBJ1-2 TRBV5-1 - TGCGCCAGCAATCAAGACAGGTCTCGTAGCTACACCTTC CASNQDRSRSYTF
TRBJ1-1 TRBV5-1 TRBD1 TGCGCCAGCAGCTTGTCAGCAGGGGGAATTTCTGAAGCTTTCTTT CASSLSAGGISEAFF
TRBJ2-7 TRBV6-6 - TGTGCCAGCAGCTTAGGAGCAACCTACGAGCAGTACTTC CASSLGATYEQYF
TRBJ2-3 TRBV12-3/TRBV12-4 TRBD1 TGTGCCAGCAGTCCGGGACAGGGATCGGGTACGCAGTATTTT CASSPGQGSGTQYF
TRBJ2-5 TRBV6-5 - TGTGCCAGCTCACCCCCCGGGACATACCAAGAGACCCAGTACTTC CASSPPGTYQETQYF
TRBJ2-4 TRBV4-3 - TGCGCCAGCAGCCAGAAGGGGTCGAACGGGTTAAACATTCAGTACTTC CASSQKGSNGLNIQYF
TRBJ2-1 TRBV19 TRBD2 TGTGCCAGTAGTTTCATAGCGGGGGGGCACCGGATTGAGCAGTTCTTC CASSFIAGGHRIEQFF
TRBJ2-5 TRBV12-3/TRBV12-4 - TGTGCCAGCAGGAAACTCGAGGCAGGAGAAGAGACCCAGTACTTC CASRKLEAGEETQYF
TRBJ1-3 TRBV12-3/TRBV12-4 - TGTGCCAGCAGTTTTTCGCGGAACACCATATATTTT CASSFSRNTIYF
TRBJ2-2 TRBV20-1 - TGCAGTTGCCATTTGCAGAACACCGGGGAGCTGTTTTTT CSCHLQNTGELFF
TRBJ1-5 TRBV19 - TGTGCCAGTAGTATGAAGTCCGCTAATCAGCCCCAGCATTTT CASSMKSANQPQHF
TRBJ1-5 TRBV15 TRBD1 TGTGCCACCAGCCAAGGACAGGGCGATCAGCCCCAGCATTTT CATSQGQGDQPQHF
TRBJ2-4 TRBV3-1 - TGTGCCAGCAGCCAAGATGGGGGGACCCCAGCCAAAAACATTCAGTACTTC CASSQDGGTPAKNIQYF
TRBJ1-5 TRBV24-1 - TGTGCCACCAACCTCGGCTCCAGGGGCAATCAGCCCCAGCATTTT CATNLGSRGNQPQHF
TRBJ2-5 TRBV9 - TGTGCCAGCAGCGTAGACGTGGTAGGCGAGACCCAGTACTTC CASSVDVVGETQYF